The present TCR beta chain was sequenced within a study of T cell changes during pregnancy in multiple sclerosis. This clone was detected once. The CDR3 is 14 amino acids. Germline CDR1 SGHAT, CDR2 FQNNGV. Germline trimming cut 8 bases from V and 4 bases from J; bases unmatched to any gene: 8. TCRdb keeps only in-frame clones here, not all; method: immunoSEQ multiplex PCR. The sample holds tens of thousands of clones, almost 90% seen once. The sample here was peripheral blood, taken after pregnancy. The chain has TRBV11-2 and TRBJ2-7, with 10 bases matching TRBD2. This TCR derives from a female donor in good health, enrolled as a control in a pregnancy study. CDR3 amino acids: CASVPGLARYEQYF. The DNA of the CDR3 is TGTGCCAGCGTCCCGGGACTAGCGCGTTACGAGCAGTACTTC.